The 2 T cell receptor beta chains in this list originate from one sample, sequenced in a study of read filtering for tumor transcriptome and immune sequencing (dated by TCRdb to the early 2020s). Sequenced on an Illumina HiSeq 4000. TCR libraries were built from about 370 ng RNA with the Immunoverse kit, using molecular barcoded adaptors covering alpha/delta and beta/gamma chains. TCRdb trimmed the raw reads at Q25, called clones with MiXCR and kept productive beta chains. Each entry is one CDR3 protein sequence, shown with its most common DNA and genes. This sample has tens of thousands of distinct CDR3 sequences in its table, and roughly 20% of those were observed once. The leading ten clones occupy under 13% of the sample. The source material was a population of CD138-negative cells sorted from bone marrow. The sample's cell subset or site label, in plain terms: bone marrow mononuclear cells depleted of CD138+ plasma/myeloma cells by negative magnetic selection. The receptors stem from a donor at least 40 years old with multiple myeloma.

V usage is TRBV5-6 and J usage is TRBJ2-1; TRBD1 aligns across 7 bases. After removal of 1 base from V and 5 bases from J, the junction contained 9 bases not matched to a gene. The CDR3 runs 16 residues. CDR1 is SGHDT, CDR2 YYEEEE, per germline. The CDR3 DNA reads TGTGCCAGCAGCTTGAGGGTGAGGGGGCCGAACAATGAGCAGTTCTTC. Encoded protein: CASSLRVRGPNNEQFF.

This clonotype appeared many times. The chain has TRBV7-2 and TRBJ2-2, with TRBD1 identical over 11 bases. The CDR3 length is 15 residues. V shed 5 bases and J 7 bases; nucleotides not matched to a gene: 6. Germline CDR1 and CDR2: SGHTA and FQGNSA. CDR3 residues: CASSARTGGHGELFF. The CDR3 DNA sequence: TGTGCCAGCAGCGCCCGGACAGGGGGCCACGGGGAGCTGTTTTTT.